Following are 27 T cell receptor beta chains from one sample sequenced in a study of cytomegalovirus exposure and HLA in healthy donors. Repertoires were generated with immunoSEQ multiplex PCR, while TCRdb's copy carries only in-frame clones and drops some. This sample has some 120,000 clones, with approximately 94% found just once. The material sequenced was PBMCs. These receptors were obtained from a woman between 18 and 30 years old in good health and CMV-seronegative.

The V and J genes are TRBV5-6 and TRBJ1-4; TRBD1 aligns across 11 bases. This CDR3 region has 14 residues. J gave up 7 bases and V 4 bases, and 3 bases lay outside the gene matches. Germline CDR1 SGHDT, CDR2 YYEEEE. As DNA, the CDR3 is TGTGCCAGCAGCATGGACAGGGGGCCTGAAAAACTGTTTTTT. Its translation is CASSMDRGPEKLFF. Full variable domain (rest looked up from reference TRBV5-6 and TRBJ1-4): DAGVTQSPTHLIKTRGQQVTLRCSPKSGHDTVSWYQQALGQGPQFIFQYYEEEERQRGNFPDRFSGHQFPNYSSELNVNALLLGDSALYLCASSMDRGPEKLFFGSGTQLSVL.

The J gene is TRBJ2-1, the V gene TRBV13, with 9 bases that match TRBD2. V was pared by 3 bases and J by 9 bases, with 9 bases of the junction left unmatched. CDR1 is PRHDT, CDR2 FYEKMQ, per germline (reference sequence). CDR3 length: 15 residues. CDR3 in DNA: TGTGCCAGCAGCTTCGCGGGGGGGCATAATATTGAGCAGTTCTTC. It yields the protein CASSFAGGHNIEQFF. Full variable domain (outside the CDR3, taken from reference TRBV13 and TRBJ2-1): AAGVIQSPRHLIKEKRETATLKCYPIPRHDTVYWYQQGPGQDPQFLISFYEKMQSDKGSIPDRFSAQQFSDYHSELNMSSLELGDSALYFCASSFAGGHNIEQFFGPGTRLTVL.

The chain joins TRBV5-1 to TRBJ2-2; TRBD1 matches 7 bases. CDR1 is SGHRS and CDR2 is YFSETQ in the germline V gene. Trimming at V came to 1 base and at J to 5 bases, leaving 11 bases not matched to a gene. The CDR3 runs 17 residues. CDR3 DNA: TGCGCCAGCAGCTTGCCCGAGACAGGGTCTAATACCGGGGAGCTGTTTTTT. Amino acids: CASSLPETGSNTGELFF.

The rearrangement links TRBV6-6 to TRBJ1-5; 9 bases fit TRBD1. Germline V gene sequence: CDR1 MNHNY, CDR2 SVGAGI (reference sequence). The CDR3 extends over 16 amino acids. V gave up 6 bases and J gave up 1 base; unmatched junction bases: 7. The CDR3 loop is CASRDYGTGSNQPQHF. In nucleotides, the CDR3 is TGTGCCAGCAGAGATTATGGGACAGGGAGCAATCAGCCCCAGCATTTT.

The genes are TRBV2 and TRBJ2-5; D is possibly TRBD1 (6 bases). V lost 0 bases, J lost 5 bases, and 13 bases lay in between. CDR3 size: 15 residues. The V gene's germline CDR1 is SNHLY and CDR2 FYNNEI. This CDR3 reads CASSEAQGKGETQYF. In DNA form, the CDR3 reads TGTGCCAGCAGTGAAGCGCAGGGGAAGGGGGAGACCCAGTACTTC.

The chain joins TRBV6-1 to TRBJ2-5; 8 bases match TRBD2. CDR1 is MNHNS and CDR2 is SASEGT in the germline V gene. The V segment lost 8 bases and the J segment 1 base; nucleotides outside the gene matches: 6. The CDR3 is 14 amino acids. CDR3 amino acids: CASSHGGAQETQYF. The CDR3 nucleotides are TGTGCCAGCTCTCACGGGGGGGCCCAAGAGACCCAGTACTTC.

This chain joins TRBV15 and TRBJ1-5; D gene uncertain. Germline V gene lookup returns CDR1 LNHNV and CDR2 YYDKDF (reference sequence). V dropped 0 bases and J dropped 7 bases, with 4 bases sitting between them. The CDR3 totals 12 residues. In DNA, the CDR3 is TGTGCCACCAGCAGAGATCGGCAGCCCCAGCATTTT. Translated: CATSRDRQPQHF.

This rearrangement joins TRBV10-3 to TRBJ2-3; D unresolved. The germline V and J ends were trimmed by 2 bases and 0 bases, with 9 bases remaining between them. The germline CDR1 and CDR2 sequences are ENHRY and SYGVKD. CDR3 size: 15 residues. DNA of the CDR3: TGTGCCATCAGTGAGCCCCACTCTAGCACAGATACGCAGTATTTT. It codes for CAISEPHSSTDTQYF.

The V call is TRBV7-9, the J call TRBJ1-6; tentative D call: TRBD1 (5 bases). V lost 0 bases to trimming and J lost 9 bases, with 9 bases between them. Germline loops: CDR1 SEHNR, CDR2 FQNEAQ (reference sequence). This CDR3 comprises 14 residues. The CDR3 DNA is TGTGCCAGCAGCTTAGCCCAGGGTAGTTCACCCCTCCACTTT. Protein: CASSLAQGSSPLHF.

The V and J genes are TRBV7-9 and TRBJ1-2; 8 nucleotides align to TRBD1. Germline V gives CDR1 SEHNR, CDR2 FQNEAQ (reference sequence). This CDR3 contains 14 residues. Trimming at V came to 5 bases and at J to 3 bases, leaving 5 bases not matched to a gene. DNA for the CDR3: TGTGCCAGCAGCACCACAGGGGGAGACTATGGCTACACCTTC. Residues: CASSTTGGDYGYTF.

As for this clone: Different DNA sequences within this sample yield the same CDR3. This chain uses TRBV28 with TRBJ1-5; D is unresolved. V was cut by 8 bases and J by 4 bases, with 12 bases left in between. The CDR3 extends over 13 amino acids. Per the germline V gene, CDR1 is MDHEN and CDR2 is SYDVKM. CDR3 sequence reads: CASHRGGNQPQHF. In nucleotides, the CDR3 is TGTGCCAGCCACCGCGGCGGTAATCAGCCCCAGCATTTT.

The genes are TRBV9 and TRBJ2-2, with unresolved D. Trimming took off 0 bases at V and 9 bases at J, with 6 bases between the two ends. The CDR3 runs 12 residues. The germline CDR1 and CDR2 sequences are SGDLS and YYNGEE. The CDR3 loop reads CASSVVARELFF. The CDR3 DNA reads TGTGCCAGCAGCGTAGTCGCTAGGGAGCTGTTTTTT.

The genes are TRBV30 and TRBJ1-5; no clear D gene. The germline V and J ends were trimmed by 1 base and 6 bases, with 10 bases remaining between them. Looked up from germline, CDR1 is GTSNPN and CDR2 is SVGIG (reference sequence). CDR3 size: 13 residues. CDR3 region: CAWSGSLGQPQHF. The CDR3 bases are TGTGCCTGGAGTGGGAGCTTGGGTCAGCCCCAGCATTTT.

V is TRBV27 and J is TRBJ1-4, with 10 positions matching TRBD1. Germline CDR1 reads MNHEY; CDR2 reads SMNVEV (reference sequence). V shed 6 bases, J shed 3 bases, and the junction held 10 bases outside the gene matches. The CDR3 is made up of 17 amino acids. The CDR3: CASRVSWDRGANEKLFF. CDR3 nucleotide sequence: TGTGCCAGCAGAGTTTCCTGGGACAGGGGAGCTAATGAAAAACTGTTTTTT.

The V gene is TRBV28, the J gene TRBJ1-2, with TRBD1 matching 9 bases. The V segment lost 10 bases and the J segment 8 bases; nucleotides outside the gene matches: 14. CDR3 length: 14 amino acids. CDR1 is MDHEN, CDR2 SYDVKM, per germline. Here the CDR3 reads CAITQGARYPGYTF. For the CDR3, the DNA is TGTGCCATCACACAGGGGGCTAGGTATCCAGGCTACACCTTC.

This clone was seen a handful of times. The rearrangement joins TRBV30 to TRBJ1-1; no clear D. CDR3 size: 14 residues. Deletions cut 0 bases from V and 1 base from J, with 9 bases between. The germline V gene encodes CDR1 GTSNPN and CDR2 SVGIG (reference sequence). CDR3 nucleotides: TGTGCCTGGAGTGTAATGGGAGGGAACACTGAAGCTTTCTTT. This encodes CAWSVMGGNTEAFF.

The chain employs TRBV6-5 and TRBJ1-2; D may be TRBD1 (5 bases). V was trimmed by 4 bases and J by 2 bases, leaving 11 bases between them. Germline V CDR1 and CDR2: MNHEY, SVGAGI. This CDR3 is 14 amino acids long. This CDR3 reads CASSSGTQNYGYTF. The CDR3 DNA sequence: TGTGCCAGCAGTTCCGGGACTCAGAACTATGGCTACACCTTC.

The gene calls are TRBV5-1 and TRBJ1-5; D remains unclear. The CDR3 covers 14 residues. The V and J ends lost 2 bases and 3 bases respectively, with 9 bases between them. Germline-derived CDR1 and CDR2 are SGHRS and YFSETQ. CDR3 in amino acids: CASSFDGINQPQHF. The CDR3 DNA sequence: TGCGCCAGCAGCTTCGACGGGATCAATCAGCCCCAGCATTTT.

The rearrangement joins TRBV9 to TRBJ2-5; D gene ambiguous. The CDR3 spans 13 residues. Trimming took 3 bases from V and 2 from J, leaving 8 bases between them. Germline V lookup: CDR1 SGDLS, CDR2 YYNGEE. The CDR3 region is CASSGTVQETQYF. DNA of the CDR3: TGTGCCAGCAGCGGAACAGTACAAGAGACCCAGTACTTC.

V is TRBV18 and J is TRBJ2-1; 7 bases align to TRBD2. J lost 8 bases, V lost 6 bases, and 19 bases had no gene match. The CDR3 covers 17 residues. Germline CDR1 and CDR2: KGHSH and LQKENI. CDR3 loop: CASSTRPKGGADDEQFF. In nucleotides, the CDR3 is TGTGCCAGCTCCACAAGGCCTAAGGGAGGGGCCGACGATGAGCAGTTCTTC.

This clone was seen more than once but under ten times. Compared with germline, one end of the junction differs, possibly owing to a read error. V usage is TRBV6-1 and J usage is TRBJ1-1, with unresolved D. The germline V gene encodes CDR1 MNHNS and CDR2 SASEGT. There are 11 residues in the CDR3. The CDR3, as DNA: TGTGCCAGCACCCTGAACAGTGAAGCTTTCTTT. It specifies CASTLNSEAFF.

J is TRBJ2-3 and V is TRBV28; 7 nucleotides agree with TRBD1. Germline V gene sequence: CDR1 MDHEN, CDR2 SYDVKM. This CDR3 contains 14 residues. V shed 5 bases and J 0 bases; nucleotides not matched to a gene: 2. Here the CDR3 reads CASSTGQSTDTQYF. In DNA, the CDR3 is TGTGCCAGCAGTACGGGACAGAGCACAGATACGCAGTATTTT.

This rearrangement joins TRBV28 to TRBJ2-7, with a weak D call TRBD1 (6 bases). The V gene's germline CDR1 is MDHEN and CDR2 SYDVKM. The CDR3 spans 14 residues. V dropped 11 bases and J dropped 0 bases, with 17 bases sitting between them. CDR3 sequence: CALGQQGSSYEQYF. The DNA of the CDR3 is TGTGCCTTAGGACAGCAGGGATCCTCCTACGAGCAGTACTTC. Variable domain in full (rest from reference TRBV28 and TRBJ2-7): DVKVTQSSRYLVKRTGEKVFLECVQDMDHENMFWYRQDPGLGLRLIYFSYDVKMKEKGDIPEGYSVSREKKERFSLILESASTNQTSMYLCALGQQGSSYEQYFGPGTRLTVT.

This clone was picked up one time. The chain joins TRBV30 to TRBJ1-5; weak D call: TRBD1 (5 bases). Per germline, CDR1 GTSNPN and CDR2 SVGIG (reference sequence). V lost 2 bases and J 9 bases, leaving 17 bases between the germline ends. CDR3 size: 14 residues. CDR3 residues: CAWSPDTRSGPQHF. CDR3 sequence (DNA): TGTGCCTGGAGTCCGGACACCCGATCAGGGCCCCAGCATTTT.

The chain employs TRBV19 and TRBJ2-1; 7 bases line up with TRBD2. From germline, CDR1 is LNHDA and CDR2 SQIVND (reference sequence). The CDR3 sequence is 13 residues long. The V and J ends lost 6 bases and 7 bases, in that order; junction bases with no gene match: 6. The CDR3, as DNA: TGTGCCAGTAGGGACGGGGGGATAAATGAGCAGTTCTTC. Its protein product is CASRDGGINEQFF.

V is TRBV5-1 and J is TRBJ1-6; D is undetermined. This CDR3 region has 15 residues. Between the trimmed V and J ends, which lost 0 bases and 7 bases, there was a span of 11 bases. Germline CDR1 reads SGHRS; CDR2 reads YFSETQ. The CDR3 coding sequence is TGCGCCAGCAGCTTGGCCGAGCCGGGAAATTCACCCCTCCACTTT. Encoded protein: CASSLAEPGNSPLHF.

The V and J genes are TRBV28 and TRBJ1-5, with D possibly TRBD1 on 5 matching bases. Germline CDR1 MDHEN, CDR2 SYDVKM. V lost 4 bases, J lost 8 bases, and 21 bases lay in between. CDR3 length equals 16 residues. The CDR3 reads CASSSYIGHLREPQHF. CDR3 bases: TGTGCCAGCAGTTCTTACATAGGACACCTCAGGGAGCCCCAGCATTTT.